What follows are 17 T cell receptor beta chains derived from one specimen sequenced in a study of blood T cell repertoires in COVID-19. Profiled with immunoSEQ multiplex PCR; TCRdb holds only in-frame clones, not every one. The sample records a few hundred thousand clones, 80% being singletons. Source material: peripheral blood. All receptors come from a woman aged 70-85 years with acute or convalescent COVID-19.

DNA of the CDR3: TGTGCCAGCACCGACAGCCCTAACTATGGCTACACCTTC. It yields the protein CASTDSPNYGYTF. V usage is TRBV6-5 and J usage is TRBJ1-2; perhaps TRBD1 as D (5 bases). The CDR3 sequence is 13 residues long. V dropped 7 bases and J dropped 0 bases, with 9 bases sitting between them. Germline CDR1 reads MNHEY; CDR2 reads SVGAGI.

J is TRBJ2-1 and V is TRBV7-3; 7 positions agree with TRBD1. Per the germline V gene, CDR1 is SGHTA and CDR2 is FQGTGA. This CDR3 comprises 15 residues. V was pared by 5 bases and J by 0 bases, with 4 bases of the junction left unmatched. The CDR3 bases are TGTGCCAGCAGCCCCGGGACAGCCTCCTACAATGAGCAGTTCTTC. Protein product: CASSPGTASYNEQFF. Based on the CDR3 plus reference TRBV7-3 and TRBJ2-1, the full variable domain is GAGVSQTPSNKVTEKGKYVELRCDPISGHTALYWYRQSLGQGPEFLIYFQGTGAADDSGLPNDRFFAVRPEGSVSTLKIQRTERGDSAVYLCASSPGTASYNEQFFGPGTRLTVL.

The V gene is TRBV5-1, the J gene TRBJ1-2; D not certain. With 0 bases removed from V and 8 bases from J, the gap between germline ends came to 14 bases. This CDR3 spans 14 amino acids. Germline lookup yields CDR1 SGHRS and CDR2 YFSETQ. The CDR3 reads CASSLADFTTGYTF. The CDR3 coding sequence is TGCGCCAGCAGCTTGGCCGATTTTACTACGGGCTACACCTTC.

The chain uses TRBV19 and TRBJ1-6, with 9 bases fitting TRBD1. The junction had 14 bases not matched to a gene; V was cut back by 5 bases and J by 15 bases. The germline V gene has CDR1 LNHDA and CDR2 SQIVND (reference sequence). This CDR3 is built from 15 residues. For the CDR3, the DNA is TGTGCCAGTAGTTCGACCGGGACAGGGCCTGGAGACCTCCACTTT. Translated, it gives CASSSTGTGPGDLHF.

The CDR3 sequence is CATSDTGMETQYF. As DNA, the CDR3 is TGTGCCACCAGTGATACAGGGATGGAGACCCAGTACTTC. The rearrangement uses TRBV24-1 and TRBJ2-5, with a weak D call TRBD1 (6 bases). This CDR3 region has 13 residues. The V end lost 3 bases, the J end lost 5 bases, and 9 bases lay between the germline ends. Germline V lookup: CDR1 KGHDR, CDR2 SFDVKD.

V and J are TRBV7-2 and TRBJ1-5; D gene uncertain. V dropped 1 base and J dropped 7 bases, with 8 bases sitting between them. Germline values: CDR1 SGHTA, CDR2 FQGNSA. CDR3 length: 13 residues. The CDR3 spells CASSLDSQQPQHF. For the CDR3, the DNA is TGTGCCAGCAGCTTAGACAGTCAACAGCCCCAGCATTTT.

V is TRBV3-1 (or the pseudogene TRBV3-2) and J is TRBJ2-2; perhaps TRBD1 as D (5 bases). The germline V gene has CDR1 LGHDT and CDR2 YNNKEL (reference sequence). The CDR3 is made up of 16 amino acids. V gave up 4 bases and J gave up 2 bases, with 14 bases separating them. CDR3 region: CASSPRQGSNTGELFF. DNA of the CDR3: TGTGCCAGCAGCCCCCGTCAGGGTAGTAACACCGGGGAGCTGTTTTTT.

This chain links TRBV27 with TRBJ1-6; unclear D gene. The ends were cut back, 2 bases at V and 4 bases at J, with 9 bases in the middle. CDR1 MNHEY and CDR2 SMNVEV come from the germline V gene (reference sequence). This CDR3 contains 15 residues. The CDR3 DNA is TGTGCCAGCAGTTTAGAGCCAGCGTATAATTCACCCCTCCACTTT. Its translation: CASSLEPAYNSPLHF.

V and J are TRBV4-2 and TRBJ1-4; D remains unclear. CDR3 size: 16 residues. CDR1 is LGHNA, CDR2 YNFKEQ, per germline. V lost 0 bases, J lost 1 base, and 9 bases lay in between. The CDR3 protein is CASSQDLHGTNEKLFF. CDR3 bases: TGTGCCAGCAGCCAAGATTTGCACGGAACTAATGAAAAACTGTTTTTT.

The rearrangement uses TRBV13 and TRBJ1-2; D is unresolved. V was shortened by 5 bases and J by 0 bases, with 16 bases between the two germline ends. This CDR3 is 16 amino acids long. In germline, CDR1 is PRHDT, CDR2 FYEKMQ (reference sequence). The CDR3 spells CASSVRLPGSNYGYTF. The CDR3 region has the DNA TGTGCCAGCAGCGTGAGATTACCGGGATCTAACTATGGCTACACCTTC.

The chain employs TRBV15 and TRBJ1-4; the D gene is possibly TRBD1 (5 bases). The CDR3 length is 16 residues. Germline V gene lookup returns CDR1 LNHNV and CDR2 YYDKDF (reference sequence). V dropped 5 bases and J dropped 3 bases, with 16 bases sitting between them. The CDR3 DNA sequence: TGTGCCACCAGCTATGGCGGGGGTGGCCCTAATGAAAAACTGTTTTTT. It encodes CATSYGGGGPNEKLFF.

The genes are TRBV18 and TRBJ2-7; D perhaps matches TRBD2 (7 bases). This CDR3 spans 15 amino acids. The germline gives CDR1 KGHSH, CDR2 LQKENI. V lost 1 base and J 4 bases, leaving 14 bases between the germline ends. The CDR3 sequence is CASSPLAGAQYEQYF. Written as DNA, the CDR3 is TGTGCCAGCTCACCACTCGCGGGGGCGCAGTACGAGCAGTACTTC. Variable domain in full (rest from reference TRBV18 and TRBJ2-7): NAGVMQNPRHLVRRRGQEARLRCSPMKGHSHVYWYRQLPEEGLKFMVYLQKENIIDESGMPKERFSAEFPKEGPSILRIQQVVRGDSAAYFCASSPLAGAQYEQYFGPGTRLTVT.

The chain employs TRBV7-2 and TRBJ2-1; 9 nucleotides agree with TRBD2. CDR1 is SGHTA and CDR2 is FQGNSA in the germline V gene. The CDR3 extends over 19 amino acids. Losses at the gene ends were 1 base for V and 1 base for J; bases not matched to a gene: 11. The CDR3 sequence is CASSLGGSGGPLSYNEQFF. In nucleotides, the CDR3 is TGTGCCAGCAGCTTAGGAGGTAGCGGGGGACCTTTATCCTACAATGAGCAGTTCTTC.

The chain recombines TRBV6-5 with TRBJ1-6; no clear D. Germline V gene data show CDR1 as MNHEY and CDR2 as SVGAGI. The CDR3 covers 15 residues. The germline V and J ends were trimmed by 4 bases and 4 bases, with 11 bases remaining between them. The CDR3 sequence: CASSFSRGYNSPLHF. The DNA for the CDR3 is TGTGCCAGCAGTTTTTCAAGAGGGTATAATTCACCCCTCCACTTT.

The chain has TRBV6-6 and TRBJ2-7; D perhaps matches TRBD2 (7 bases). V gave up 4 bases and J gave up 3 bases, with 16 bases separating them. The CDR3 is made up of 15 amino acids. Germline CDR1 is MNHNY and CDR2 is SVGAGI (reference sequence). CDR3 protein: CASSLSAGADYEQYV. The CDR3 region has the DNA TGTGCCAGCAGTTTATCCGCGGGGGCTGACTACGAGCAGTACGTC.

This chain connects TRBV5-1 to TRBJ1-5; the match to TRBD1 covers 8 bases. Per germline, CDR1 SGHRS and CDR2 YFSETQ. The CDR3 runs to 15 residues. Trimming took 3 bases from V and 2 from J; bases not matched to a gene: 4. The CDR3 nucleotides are TGCGCCAGCAGCTCCGGGACAGGCGGCAATCAGCCCCAGCATTTT. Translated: CASSSGTGGNQPQHF. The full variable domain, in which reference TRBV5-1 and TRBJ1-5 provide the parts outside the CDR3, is KAGVTQTPRYLIKTRGQQVTLSCSPISGHRSVSWYQQTPGQGLQFLFEYFSETQRNKGNFPGRFSGRQFSNSRSEMNVSTLELGDSALYLCASSSGTGGNQPQHFGDGTRLSIL.

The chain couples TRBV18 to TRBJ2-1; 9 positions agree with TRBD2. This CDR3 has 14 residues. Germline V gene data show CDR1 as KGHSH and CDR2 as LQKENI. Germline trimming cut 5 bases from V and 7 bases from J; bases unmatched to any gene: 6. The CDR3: CASSLRGGLNEQFF. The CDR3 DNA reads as TGTGCCAGCTCATTGCGGGGGGGCCTGAATGAGCAGTTCTTC.